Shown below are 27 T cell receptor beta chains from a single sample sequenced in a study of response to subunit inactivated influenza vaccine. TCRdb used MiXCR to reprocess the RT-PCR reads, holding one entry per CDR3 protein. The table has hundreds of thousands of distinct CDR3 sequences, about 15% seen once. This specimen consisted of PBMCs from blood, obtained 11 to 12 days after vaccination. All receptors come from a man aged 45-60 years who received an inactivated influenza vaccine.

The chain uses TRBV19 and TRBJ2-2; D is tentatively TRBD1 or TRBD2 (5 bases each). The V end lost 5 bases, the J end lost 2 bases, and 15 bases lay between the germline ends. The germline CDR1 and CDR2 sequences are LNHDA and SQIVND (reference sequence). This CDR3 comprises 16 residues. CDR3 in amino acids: CASSSGRGPNTGELFF. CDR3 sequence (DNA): TGTGCCAGTAGTTCGGGACGAGGGCCTAACACCGGGGAGCTGTTTTTT.

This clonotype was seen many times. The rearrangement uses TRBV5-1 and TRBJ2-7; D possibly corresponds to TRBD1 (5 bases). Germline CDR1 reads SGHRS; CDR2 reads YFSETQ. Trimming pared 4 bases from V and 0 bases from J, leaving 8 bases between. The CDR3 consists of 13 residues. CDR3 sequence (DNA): TGCGCCAGCAGCATCCAGGGCTCCTACGAGCAGTACTTC. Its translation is CASSIQGSYEQYF.

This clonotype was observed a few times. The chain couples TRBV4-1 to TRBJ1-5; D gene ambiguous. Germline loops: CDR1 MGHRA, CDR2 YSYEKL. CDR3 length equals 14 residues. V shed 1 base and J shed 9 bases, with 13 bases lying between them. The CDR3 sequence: CASSQGPFQPPQHF. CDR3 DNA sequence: TGCGCCAGCAGCCAAGGACCGTTTCAGCCGCCCCAGCATTTT.

Written as DNA, the CDR3 is TGTGCCAGCAGCTCGACGACTTTAAACGGGGAGCTGTTTTTT. Translation: CASSSTTLNGELFF. V gene TRBV6-1 combines with J gene TRBJ2-2; D not resolved. CDR1 is MNHNS and CDR2 is SASEGT in the germline V gene. There are 14 residues in the CDR3. The ends were cut back, 6 bases at V and 7 bases at J, with 15 bases in the middle.

The CDR3 DNA is TGTGCCATCGAGGGGGGGGGTAGATACAATGAGCAGTTCTTC. This codes for CAIEGGGRYNEQFF. This chain joins TRBV7-9 and TRBJ2-1, with D possibly being TRBD2 (7 bases). Germline CDR1 SEHNR, CDR2 FQNEAQ (reference sequence). V dropped 10 bases and J dropped 4 bases, with 17 bases sitting between them. This CDR3 contains 14 residues.

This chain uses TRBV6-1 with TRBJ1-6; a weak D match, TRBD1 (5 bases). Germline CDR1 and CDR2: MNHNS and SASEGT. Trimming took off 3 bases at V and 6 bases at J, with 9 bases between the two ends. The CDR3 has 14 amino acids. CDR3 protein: CASSEGLANSPLHF. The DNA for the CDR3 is TGTGCCAGCAGTGAGGGACTTGCTAATTCACCCCTCCACTTT.

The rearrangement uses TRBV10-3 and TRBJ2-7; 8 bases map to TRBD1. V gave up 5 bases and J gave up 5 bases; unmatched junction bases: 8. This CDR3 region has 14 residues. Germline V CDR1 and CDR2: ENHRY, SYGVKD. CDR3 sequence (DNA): TGTGCCATCAGTCAGGGACAGGTAGTAAACGAGCAGTACTTC. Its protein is CAISQGQVVNEQYF.

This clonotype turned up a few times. The CDR3 bases are TGTGCCAGCAGTCCAGTAGGGGGGGGCTATCAGCCCCAGCATTTT. It codes for CASSPVGGGYQPQHF. The genes are TRBV2 and TRBJ1-5, with a possible D match to TRBD1 (6 bases). CDR1 is SNHLY, CDR2 FYNNEI, per germline. With 5 bases removed from V and 5 bases from J, the gap between germline ends came to 16 bases. This CDR3 is built from 15 residues. The full variable domain, rest sourced from reference TRBV2 and TRBJ1-5, is EPEVTQTPSHQVTQMGQEVILRCVPISNHLYFYWYRQILGQKVEFLVSFYNNEISEKSEIFDDQFSVERPDGSNFTLKIRSTKLEDSAMYFCASSPVGGGYQPQHFGDGTRLSIL.

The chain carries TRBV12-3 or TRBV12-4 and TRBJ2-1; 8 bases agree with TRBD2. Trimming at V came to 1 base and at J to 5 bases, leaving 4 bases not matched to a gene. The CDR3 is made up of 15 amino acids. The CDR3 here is CASSLGAGGDNEQFF. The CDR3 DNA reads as TGTGCCAGCAGTTTAGGGGCGGGGGGAGACAATGAGCAGTTCTTC.

CDR3 residues: CSASSAGVLTGELFF. DNA for the CDR3: TGCAGTGCTAGCTCCGCGGGAGTGTTGACCGGGGAGCTGTTTTTT. The chain joins TRBV20-1 to TRBJ2-2; 7 bases map to TRBD2. The V gene's germline CDR1 is DFQATT and CDR2 SNEGSKA (reference sequence). The CDR3 length is 15 residues. With 3 bases clipped from V and 5 bases from J, the junction kept 9 bases outside the gene matches.

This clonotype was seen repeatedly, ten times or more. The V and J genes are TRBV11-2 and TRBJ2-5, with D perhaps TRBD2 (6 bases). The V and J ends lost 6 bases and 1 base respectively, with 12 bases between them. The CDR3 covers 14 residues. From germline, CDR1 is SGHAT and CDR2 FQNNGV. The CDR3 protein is CASSVGGLQETQYF. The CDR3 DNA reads TGTGCCAGCAGTGTTGGGGGACTCCAAGAGACCCAGTACTTC.

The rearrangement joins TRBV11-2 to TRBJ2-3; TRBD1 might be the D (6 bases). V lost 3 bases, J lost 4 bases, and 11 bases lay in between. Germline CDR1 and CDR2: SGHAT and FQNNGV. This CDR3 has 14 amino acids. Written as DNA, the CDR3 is TGTGCCAGCAGCTTGGGGGCCGGACCAGATACGCAGTATTTT. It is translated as CASSLGAGPDTQYF.

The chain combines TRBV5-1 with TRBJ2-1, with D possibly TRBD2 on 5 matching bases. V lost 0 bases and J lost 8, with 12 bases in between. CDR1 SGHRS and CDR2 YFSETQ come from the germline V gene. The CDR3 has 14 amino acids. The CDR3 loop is CASSLEALAYEQFF. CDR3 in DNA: TGCGCCAGCAGCTTGGAAGCTCTAGCCTATGAGCAGTTCTTC.

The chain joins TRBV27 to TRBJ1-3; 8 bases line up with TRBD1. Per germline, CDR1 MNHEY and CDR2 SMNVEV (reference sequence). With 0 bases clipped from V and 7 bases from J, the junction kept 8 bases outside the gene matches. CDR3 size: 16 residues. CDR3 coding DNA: TGTGCCAGCAGTTTATCCCACCCCTACAGGGGGAACACCATATATTTT. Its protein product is CASSLSHPYRGNTIYF.

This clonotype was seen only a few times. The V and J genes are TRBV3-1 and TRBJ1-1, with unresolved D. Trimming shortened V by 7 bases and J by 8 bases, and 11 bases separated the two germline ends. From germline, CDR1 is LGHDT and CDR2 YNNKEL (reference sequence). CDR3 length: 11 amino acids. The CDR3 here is CASIGMGEAFF. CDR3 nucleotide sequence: TGTGCCAGCATTGGTATGGGGGAAGCTTTCTTT.

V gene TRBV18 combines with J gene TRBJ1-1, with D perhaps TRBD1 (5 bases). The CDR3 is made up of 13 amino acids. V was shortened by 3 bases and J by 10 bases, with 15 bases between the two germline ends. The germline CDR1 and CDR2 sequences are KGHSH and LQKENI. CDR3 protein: CASSPSVNQGAFF. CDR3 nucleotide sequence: TGTGCCAGCTCACCCTCTGTCAATCAGGGAGCTTTCTTT.

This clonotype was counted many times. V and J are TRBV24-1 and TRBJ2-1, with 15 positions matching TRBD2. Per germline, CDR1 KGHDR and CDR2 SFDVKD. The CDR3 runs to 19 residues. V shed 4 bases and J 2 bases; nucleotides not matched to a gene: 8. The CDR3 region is CATSERVGLAGGAYNEQFF. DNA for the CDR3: TGTGCCACCAGTGAGAGAGTGGGACTAGCGGGGGGAGCCTACAATGAGCAGTTCTTC.

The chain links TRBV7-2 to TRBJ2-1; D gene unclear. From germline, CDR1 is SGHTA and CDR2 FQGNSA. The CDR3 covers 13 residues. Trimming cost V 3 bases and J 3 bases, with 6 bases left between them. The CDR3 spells CASSLKGYNEQFF. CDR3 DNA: TGTGCCAGCAGCTTGAAGGGCTACAATGAGCAGTTCTTC.

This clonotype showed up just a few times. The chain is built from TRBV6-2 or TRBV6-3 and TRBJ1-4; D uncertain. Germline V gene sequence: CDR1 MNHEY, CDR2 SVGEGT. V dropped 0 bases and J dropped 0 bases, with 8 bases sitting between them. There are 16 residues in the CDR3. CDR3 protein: CASSYSRRATNEKLFF. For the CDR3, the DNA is TGTGCCAGCAGTTACTCGAGACGTGCAACTAATGAAAAACTGTTTTTT.

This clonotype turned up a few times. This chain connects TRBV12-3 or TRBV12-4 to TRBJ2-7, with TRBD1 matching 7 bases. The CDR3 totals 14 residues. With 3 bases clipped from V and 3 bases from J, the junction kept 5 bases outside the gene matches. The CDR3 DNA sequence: TGTGCCAGCAGTTTTGGACAGGAAATCTACGAGCAGTACTTC. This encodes CASSFGQEIYEQYF.

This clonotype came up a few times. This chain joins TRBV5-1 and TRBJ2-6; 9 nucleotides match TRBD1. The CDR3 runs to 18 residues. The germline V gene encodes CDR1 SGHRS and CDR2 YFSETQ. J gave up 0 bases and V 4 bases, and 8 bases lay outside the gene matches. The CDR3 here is CASSGPGQGTSGANVLTF. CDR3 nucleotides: TGCGCCAGCAGCGGGCCGGGACAGGGAACCTCTGGGGCCAACGTCCTGACTTTC.

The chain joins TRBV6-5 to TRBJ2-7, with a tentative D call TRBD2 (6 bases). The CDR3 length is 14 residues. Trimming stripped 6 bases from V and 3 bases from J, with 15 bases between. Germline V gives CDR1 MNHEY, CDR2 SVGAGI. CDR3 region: CASSETKEGYEQYF. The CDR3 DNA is TGTGCCAGCAGCGAGACCAAGGAGGGCTACGAGCAGTACTTC.

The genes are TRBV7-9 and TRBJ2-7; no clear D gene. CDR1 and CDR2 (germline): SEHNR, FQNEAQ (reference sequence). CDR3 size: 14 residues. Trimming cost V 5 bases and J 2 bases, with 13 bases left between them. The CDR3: CASSLTGPTYEQYF. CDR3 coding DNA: TGTGCCAGCAGCCTGACTGGACCTACCTACGAGCAGTACTTC. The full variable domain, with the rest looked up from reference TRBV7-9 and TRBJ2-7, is DTGVSQNPRHKITKRGQNVTFRCDPISEHNRLYWYRQTLGQGPEFLTYFQNEAQLEKSRLLSDRFSAERPKGSFSTLEIQRTEQGDSAMYLCASSLTGPTYEQYFGPGTRLTVT.

CDR3 sequence (DNA): TGTGCCAGCATCACAGGGGGCTCGAACACTGAAGCTTTCTTT. Residues: CASITGGSNTEAFF. The chain is built from TRBV6-1 and TRBJ1-1, with TRBD1 matching over 9 bases. Germline loops: CDR1 MNHNS, CDR2 SASEGT. V lost 7 bases to trimming and J lost 1 base; unmatched junction nucleotides: 4. The CDR3 totals 14 residues.

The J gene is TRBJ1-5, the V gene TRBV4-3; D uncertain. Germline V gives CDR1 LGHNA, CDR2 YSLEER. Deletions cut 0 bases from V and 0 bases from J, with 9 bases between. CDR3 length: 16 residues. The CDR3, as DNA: TGCGCCAGCAGCCAAGATTTACGCCATAGCAATCAGCCCCAGCATTTT. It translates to CASSQDLRHSNQPQHF.

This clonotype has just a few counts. CDR3 amino acids: CSVGRDRGYEQYF. As DNA, the CDR3 is TGCAGCGTTGGACGGGACAGGGGTTACGAGCAGTACTTC. The rearrangement links TRBV29-1 to TRBJ2-7; TRBD1 matches 10 bases. The CDR3 contains 13 residues. Germline V CDR1 and CDR2: SQVTM, ANQGSEA. V lost 4 bases and J lost 4; bases outside the gene matches: 4.

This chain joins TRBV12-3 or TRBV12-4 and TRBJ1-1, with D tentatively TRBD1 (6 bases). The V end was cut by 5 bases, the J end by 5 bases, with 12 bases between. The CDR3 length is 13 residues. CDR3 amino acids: CASSPDSETEAFF. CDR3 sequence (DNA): TGTGCCAGCAGTCCGGACAGCGAAACTGAAGCTTTCTTT.